These T cell receptor beta chains were read from a single sample in a study of cytomegalovirus exposure and HLA in healthy donors. Clones were read by immunoSEQ multiplex PCR, and TCRdb kept only the in-frame ones, dropping some. Among 84,000 or so clones, 70% to 80% were seen once, and the ten largest hold around 3.2%. Material for sequencing was PBMCs. Receptors were obtained from a middle-aged man in good health and CMV-seronegative. CDR3s include the opening cysteine and the closing phenylalanine or tryptophan. Fields, in order: V gene, clone size, D gene, J gene, CDR3 protein, CDR3 DNA. A D gene is named only where the DNA matches it firmly. Where a row states a size, it is once, few, many or the class of an expanded clone; other rows omit it.

V gene: TRBV7-7
clone size: .
D gene: TRBD1
J gene: TRBJ1-4
CDR3 protein: CASSLGQGVNEKLFF
CDR3 DNA: TGTGCTAGCAGCTTGGGACAGGGAGTAAATGAAAAACTGTTTTTT

V gene: TRBV4-3
clone size: .
D gene: TRBD1
J gene: TRBJ2-2
CDR3 protein: CASSRSLGDRGTNTGELFF
CDR3 DNA: TGCGCCAGCAGCCGGAGCCTCGGGGACAGGGGGACGAACACCGGGGAGCTGTTTTTT

V gene: TRBV30
clone size: .
D gene: TRBD2
J gene: TRBJ2-4
CDR3 protein: CAWSPPGSGGAKNIQYF
CDR3 DNA: TGTGCCTGGAGTCCGCCTGGGAGCGGGGGTGCCAAAAACATTCAGTACTTC

V gene: TRBV6-7
clone size: .
D gene: TRBD1
J gene: TRBJ1-2
CDR3 protein: CASSYSRPGQVWPNYGYTF
CDR3 DNA: TGTGCCAGCAGTTACTCGAGACCGGGACAGGTTTGGCCAAACTATGGCTACACCTTC

V gene: TRBV5-4
clone size: .
D gene: TRBD1
J gene: TRBJ2-1
CDR3 protein: CASTKRTGGPQNEQFF
CDR3 DNA: TGTGCCAGCACCAAGCGGACAGGGGGTCCGCAGAATGAGCAGTTCTTC

V gene: TRBV29-1
clone size: .
D gene: TRBD1
J gene: TRBJ1-2
CDR3 protein: CSVEVDRAADGYTF
CDR3 DNA: TGCAGCGTTGAAGTGGACAGGGCTGCGGATGGCTACACCTTC

V gene: TRBV6-6
clone size: .
D gene: TRBD2
J gene: TRBJ2-3
CDR3 protein: CASTLTGGGMTDTQYF
CDR3 DNA: TGTGCCAGCACCCTGACGGGGGGGGGCATGACAGATACGCAGTATTTT

V gene: TRBV6-1
clone size: .
D gene: .
J gene: TRBJ2-7
CDR3 protein: CASSGVTAQYF
CDR3 DNA: TGTGCCAGCAGTGGGGTGACAGCGCAGTACTTC

V gene: TRBV29-1
clone size: .
D gene: .
J gene: TRBJ1-1
CDR3 protein: CSVNTNTEAFF
CDR3 DNA: TGCAGCGTTAACACGAACACTGAAGCTTTCTTT

V gene: TRBV7-9
clone size: few
D gene: TRBD1
J gene: TRBJ1-4
CDR3 protein: CASSLGIGTAEKLFF
CDR3 DNA: TGTGCCAGCAGCTTAGGAATCGGGACAGCCGAAAAACTGTTTTTT

V gene: TRBV18
clone size: .
D gene: .
J gene: TRBJ1-1
CDR3 protein: CASSPVQGNTEAFF
CDR3 DNA: TGTGCCAGCTCACCTGTTCAGGGGAACACTGAAGCTTTCTTT

V gene: TRBV30
clone size: .
D gene: TRBD1
J gene: TRBJ2-7
CDR3 protein: CAWNRGAGQGREQYF
CDR3 DNA: TGTGCCTGGAACCGGGGTGCAGGACAGGGACGCGAGCAGTACTTC

V gene: TRBV11-2
clone size: .
D gene: TRBD1
J gene: TRBJ1-6
CDR3 protein: CASSLVGTGNSPLHF
CDR3 DNA: TGTGCCAGCAGCTTAGTTGGGACAGGCAACTCACCCCTCCACTTT

V gene: TRBV6-1
clone size: once
D gene: .
J gene: TRBJ2-1
CDR3 protein: CASRDSRWEGFF
CDR3 DNA: TGTGCCAGCAGGGACAGCCGTTGGGAGGGGTTCTTC

V gene: TRBV7-8
clone size: .
D gene: .
J gene: TRBJ1-2
CDR3 protein: CASSLAGQGWDGYTF
CDR3 DNA: TGTGCCAGCAGCTTAGCGGGTCAGGGCTGGGATGGCTACACCTTC

V gene: TRBV5-6
clone size: .
D gene: TRBD1
J gene: TRBJ1-4
CDR3 protein: CASSAGTGFATNEKLFF
CDR3 DNA: TGTGCCAGCAGCGCCGGGACAGGGTTTGCGACTAATGAAAAACTGTTTTTT

V gene: TRBV5-6
clone size: .
D gene: TRBD2
J gene: TRBJ2-3
CDR3 protein: CASSLDVAGSNTQYF
CDR3 DNA: TGTGCCAGCAGCTTGGATGTAGCGGGGTCAAATACGCAGTATTTT

V gene: TRBV30
clone size: .
D gene: .
J gene: TRBJ1-2
CDR3 protein: CAWSRDRWSYGYTF
CDR3 DNA: TGTGCCTGGAGCAGAGACAGGTGGTCCTATGGCTACACCTTC

V gene: TRBV5-4
clone size: .
D gene: TRBD2
J gene: TRBJ2-1
CDR3 protein: CASSLGVTSGLNEQFF
CDR3 DNA: TGTGCCAGCAGCTTGGGAGTGACTAGCGGATTAAATGAGCAGTTCTTC